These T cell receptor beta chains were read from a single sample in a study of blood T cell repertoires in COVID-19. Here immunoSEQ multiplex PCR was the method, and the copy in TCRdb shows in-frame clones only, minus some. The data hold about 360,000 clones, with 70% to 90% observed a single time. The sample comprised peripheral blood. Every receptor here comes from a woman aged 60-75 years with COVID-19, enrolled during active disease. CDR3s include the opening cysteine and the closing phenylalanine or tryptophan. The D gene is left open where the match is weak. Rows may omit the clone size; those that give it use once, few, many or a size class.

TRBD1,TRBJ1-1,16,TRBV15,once,TGTGCCACCAGCACGGGCTCGACAGGGCGGAGCACTGAAGCTTTCTTT,CATSTGSTGRSTEAFF
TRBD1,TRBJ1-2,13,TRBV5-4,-,TGTGCCAGCAGCCCAGACAGGGTTTCTGGCTACACCTTC,CASSPDRVSGYTF
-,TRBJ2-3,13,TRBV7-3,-,TGTGCCAGCAAGGGGGCAGGAGGGGATACGCAGTATTTT,CASKGAGGDTQYF
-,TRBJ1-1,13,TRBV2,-,TGTGCCAGGGCGAGGGGAGGGGACACTGAAGCTTTCTTT,CARARGGDTEAFF
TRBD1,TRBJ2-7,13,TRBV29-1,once,TGCAGCGTGACTCCGGGACAGGGTTTCGAGCAGTACTTC,CSVTPGQGFEQYF
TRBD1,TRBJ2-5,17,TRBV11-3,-,TGTGCCAGCAGCTTAGATCTGACAACAGGGGGCTTTGAGACCCAGTACTTC,CASSLDLTTGGFETQYF
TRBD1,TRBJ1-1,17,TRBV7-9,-,TGTGCCAGCAGCTTAGTAGGGGCAGGGGGCCTGTTCACTGAAGCTTTCTTT,CASSLVGAGGLFTEAFF
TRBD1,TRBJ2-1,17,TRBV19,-,TGTGCCAGTAGTCTGTTAGGACAGGGGCTCGATGGCAATGAGCAGTTCTTC,CASSLLGQGLDGNEQFF
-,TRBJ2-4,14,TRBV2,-,TGTGCCAGCACGGGGACACTAGCCAAAAACATTCAGTACTTC,CASTGTLAKNIQYF
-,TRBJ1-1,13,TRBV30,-,TGTGCCTGGAGTGTACAGCCACAGGGCGAAGCTTTCTTT,CAWSVQPQGEAFF
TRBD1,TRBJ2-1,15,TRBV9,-,TGTGCCAGCAGCTCGACAGGGGTGCCCTACAATGAGCAGTTCTTC,CASSSTGVPYNEQFF
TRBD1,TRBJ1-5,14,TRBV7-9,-,TGTGCCAGCAGCACAGCAGGGGGGAATGCAGCCCAGCATTTT,CASSTAGGNAAQHF
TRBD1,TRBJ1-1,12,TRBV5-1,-,TGCGCCAGCAGCTTGACAGGGGCTGAAGCTTTCTTT,CASSLTGAEAFF
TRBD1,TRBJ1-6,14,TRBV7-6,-,TGTGCCAGCAGCCTTGGGACAGCACTTTCACCCCTCCACTTT,CASSLGTALSPLHF
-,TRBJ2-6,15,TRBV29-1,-,TGCAGCGTTGGGTCCGTCAGTGGTGGGGCCAACGTCCTGACTTTC,CSVGSVSGGANVLTF
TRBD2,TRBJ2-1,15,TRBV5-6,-,TGTGCCAGCAGCTTGGGACTAGCGGGGGTGCATGAGCAGTTCTTC,CASSLGLAGVHEQFF
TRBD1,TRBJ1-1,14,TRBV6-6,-,TGTGCCAGCAGTTACCCGACAGGGGGAACTGAAGCTTTCTTT,CASSYPTGGTEAFF
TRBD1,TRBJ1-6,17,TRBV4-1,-,TGCGCCAGCAGCCAAGTGGAGTCAGGGGGAAAGAGTTCACCCCTCCACTTT,CASSQVESGGKSSPLHF
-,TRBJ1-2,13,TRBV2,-,TGTGCCAGCAGTGATGCACCTAATTATGGCTACACCTTC,CASSDAPNYGYTF
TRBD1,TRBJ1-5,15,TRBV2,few,TGTGCCAGCAGTGGACGGACAGGGTATGACCAGCCCCAGCATTTT,CASSGRTGYDQPQHF
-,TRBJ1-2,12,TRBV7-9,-,TGTGCCAGCACCCCGAGCCAGGGTGGCTACACCTTC,CASTPSQGGYTF
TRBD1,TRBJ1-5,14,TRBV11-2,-,TGTGCCAGCAGCCAAAACACAGGGGGTCAGCCCCAGCATTTT,CASSQNTGGQPQHF
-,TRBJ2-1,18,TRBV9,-,TGTGCCAGCAGCGGAGACCTCGGACACACCGCGGGATACAATGAGCAGTTCTTC,CASSGDLGHTAGYNEQFF
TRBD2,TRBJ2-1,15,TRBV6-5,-,TGTGCCAGCAGTTACAGGGTCGGGGGGGATGGTGAGCAGTTCTTC,CASSYRVGGDGEQFF
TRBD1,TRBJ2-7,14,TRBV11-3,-,TGTGCCAGCAGCCTTGGACAGGGGGCGGGGGAGCAGTACTTC,CASSLGQGAGEQYF
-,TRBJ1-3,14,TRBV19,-,TGTGCCGCTCTCCAACGAGGATCTGGAAACACCATATATTTT,CAALQRGSGNTIYF